This T cell receptor beta chain came from a study of cytomegalovirus exposure and HLA in healthy donors. This PCR relied on a set of 60 Vbeta primers and 13 Jbeta primers. Data came from immunoSEQ multiplex PCR; TCRdb stores just in-frame clones and leaves some out. The sample yields approximately 150,000 clones, about 80% seen once. The CDR3 runs 15 residues. Germline CDR1 reads LNHNV; CDR2 reads YYDKDF (reference sequence). V was cut by 0 bases and J by 1 base, with 10 bases left in between. The chain joins TRBV15 to TRBJ2-7, with D tentatively TRBD2 (5 bases). The sample consisted of PBMCs. This receptor was identified in a man aged 35 to 55 in good health and CMV-seropositive. DNA of the CDR3: TGTGCCACCAGCAGAGATCCCCCGGGGTCCTACGAGCAGTACTTC. As protein: CATSRDPPGSYEQYF.